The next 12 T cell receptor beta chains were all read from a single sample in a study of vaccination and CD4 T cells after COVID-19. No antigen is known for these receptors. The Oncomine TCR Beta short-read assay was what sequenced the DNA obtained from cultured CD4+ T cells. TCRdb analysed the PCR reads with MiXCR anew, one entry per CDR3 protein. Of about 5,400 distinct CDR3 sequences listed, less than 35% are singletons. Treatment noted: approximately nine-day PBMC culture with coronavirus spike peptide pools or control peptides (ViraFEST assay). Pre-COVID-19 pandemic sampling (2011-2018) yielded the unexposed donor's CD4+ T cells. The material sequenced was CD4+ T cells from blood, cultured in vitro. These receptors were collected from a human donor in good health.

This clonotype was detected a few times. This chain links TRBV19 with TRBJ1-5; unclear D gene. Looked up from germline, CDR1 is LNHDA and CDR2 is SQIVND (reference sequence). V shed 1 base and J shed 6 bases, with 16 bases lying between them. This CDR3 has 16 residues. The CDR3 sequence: CASSIVFRHAGQPQHF. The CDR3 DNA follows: TGTGCCAGTAGTATAGTGTTTAGGCACGCGGGTCAGCCCCAGCATTTT. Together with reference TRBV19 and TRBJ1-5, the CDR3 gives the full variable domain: DGGITQSPKYLFRKEGQNVTLSCEQNLNHDAMYWYRQDPGQGLRLIYYSQIVNDFQKGDIAEGYSVSREKKESFPLTVTSAQKNPTAFYLCASSIVFRHAGQPQHFGDGTRLSIL.

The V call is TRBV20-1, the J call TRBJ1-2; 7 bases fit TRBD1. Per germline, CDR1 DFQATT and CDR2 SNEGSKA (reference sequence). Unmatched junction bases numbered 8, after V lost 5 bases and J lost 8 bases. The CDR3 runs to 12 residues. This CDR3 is CSAAQGPWGYTF. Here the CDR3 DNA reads TGCAGTGCTGCACAGGGGCCTTGGGGCTACACCTTC.

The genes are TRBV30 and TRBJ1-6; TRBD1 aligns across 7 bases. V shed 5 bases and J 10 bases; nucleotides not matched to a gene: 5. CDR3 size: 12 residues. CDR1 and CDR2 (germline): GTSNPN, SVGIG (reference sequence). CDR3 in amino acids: CAWGQAESPLHF. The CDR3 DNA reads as TGTGCCTGGGGACAGGCGGAATCACCCCTCCACTTT. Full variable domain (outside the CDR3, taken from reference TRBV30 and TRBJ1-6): SQTIHQWPATLVQPVGSPLSLECTVEGTSNPNLYWYRQAAGRGLQLLFYSVGIGQISSEVPQNLSASRPQDRQFILSSKKLLLSDSGFYLCAWGQAESPLHFGNGTRLTVT.

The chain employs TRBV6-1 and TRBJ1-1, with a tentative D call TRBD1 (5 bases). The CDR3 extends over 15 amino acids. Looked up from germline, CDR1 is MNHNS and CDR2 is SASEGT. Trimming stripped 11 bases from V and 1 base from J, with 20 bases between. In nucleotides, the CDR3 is TGTGCCGCCTCAAGACAGCCAAACCCGAACACTGAAGCTTTCTTT. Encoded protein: CAASRQPNPNTEAFF.

DNA for the CDR3: TGTGCCAGCAGCTTGACAGGGGGCTTCGACACCGGGGAGCTGTTTTTT. Translating gives CASSLTGGFDTGELFF. V usage is TRBV7-3 and J usage is TRBJ2-2; 10 nucleotides match TRBD1. Trimming took 3 bases from V and 3 from J; bases not matched to a gene: 4. The CDR3 spans 16 residues. Germline CDR1 and CDR2: SGHTA and FQGTGA.

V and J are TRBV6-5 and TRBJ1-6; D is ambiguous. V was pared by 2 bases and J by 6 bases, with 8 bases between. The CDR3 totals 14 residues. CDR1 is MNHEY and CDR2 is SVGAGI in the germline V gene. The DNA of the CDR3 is TGTGCCAGCAGTTACGACACCCTTAATTCACCCCTCCACTTT. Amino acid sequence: CASSYDTLNSPLHF.

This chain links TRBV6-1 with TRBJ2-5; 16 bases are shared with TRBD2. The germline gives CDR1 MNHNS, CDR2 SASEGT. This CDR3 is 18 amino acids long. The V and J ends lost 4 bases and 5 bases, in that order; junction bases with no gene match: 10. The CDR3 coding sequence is TGTGCCAGCAGTGCGGGGACTAGCGGGGGGGCCGGAGGGGAGACCCAGTACTTC. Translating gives CASSAGTSGGAGGETQYF.

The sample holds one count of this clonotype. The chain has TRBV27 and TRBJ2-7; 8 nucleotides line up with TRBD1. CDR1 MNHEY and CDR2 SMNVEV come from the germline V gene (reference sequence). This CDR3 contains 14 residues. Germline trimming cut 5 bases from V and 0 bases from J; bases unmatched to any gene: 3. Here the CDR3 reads CASSRQGSSYEQYF. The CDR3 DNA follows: TGTGCCAGCAGTAGACAGGGGAGCTCCTACGAGCAGTACTTC.

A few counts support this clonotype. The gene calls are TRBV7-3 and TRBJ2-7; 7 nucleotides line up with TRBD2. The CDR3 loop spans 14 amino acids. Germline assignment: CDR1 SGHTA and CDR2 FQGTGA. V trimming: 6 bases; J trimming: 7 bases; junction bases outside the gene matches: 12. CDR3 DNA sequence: TGTGCCAGCAGTCCTAGTGGGGAGGGGTTAGAGCAGTACTTC. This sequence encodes CASSPSGEGLEQYF.

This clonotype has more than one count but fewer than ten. The DNA for the CDR3 is TGTGCCAGCAGCGGGGAGGCCGGGAGGGGGCCCCAGCATTTT. As protein: CASSGEAGRGPQHF. V usage is TRBV7-9 and J usage is TRBJ1-5, with D perhaps TRBD1 (5 bases). The CDR3 consists of 14 residues. V was trimmed by 5 bases and J by 9 bases, leaving 17 bases between them. CDR1 is SEHNR and CDR2 is FQNEAQ in the germline V gene (reference sequence).

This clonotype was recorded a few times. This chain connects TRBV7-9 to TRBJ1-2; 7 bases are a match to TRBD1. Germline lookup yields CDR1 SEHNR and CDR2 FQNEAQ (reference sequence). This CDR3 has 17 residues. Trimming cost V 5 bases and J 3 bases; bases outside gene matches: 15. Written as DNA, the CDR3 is TGTGCCAGCAGCCTCCGCCCGAACAGGGGAACTGACTATGGCTACACCTTC. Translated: CASSLRPNRGTDYGYTF.

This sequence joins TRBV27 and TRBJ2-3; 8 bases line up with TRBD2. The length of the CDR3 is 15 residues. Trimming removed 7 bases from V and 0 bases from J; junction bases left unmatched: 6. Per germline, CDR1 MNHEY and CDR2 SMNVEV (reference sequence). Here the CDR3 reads CASKFSGDSTDTQYF. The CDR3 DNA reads TGTGCCAGCAAATTTAGCGGGGACAGCACAGATACGCAGTATTTT.